This T cell receptor beta chain came from a study of T cell changes during pregnancy in multiple sclerosis. Sequencing used immunoSEQ multiplex PCR; TCRdb keeps in-frame clones, though not all of them. The sample contains some 10,000 clones, roughly 90% of which appear only once. CDR3 size: 14 residues. Germline trimming cut 2 bases from V and 5 bases from J; bases unmatched to any gene: 5. In germline, CDR1 is MGHDK, CDR2 SYGVNS. The rearrangement joins TRBV25-1 to TRBJ1-2, with 7 bases identical to TRBD1. Sequenced here: CD8+ T cells from peripheral blood mononuclear cells, sampled in the first trimester of pregnancy. This sequence was found in a female donor in good health, enrolled as a control in a pregnancy study. The CDR3 region is CASSERGTVYGYTF. The CDR3 DNA reads as TGTGCCAGCAGTGAAAGGGGGACAGTATATGGCTACACCTTC.